This T cell receptor beta chain stems from a study of patients and donors after allogeneic stem cell transplantation. This clonotype was counted between two and nine times. TCRdb re-analysed the RT-PCR reads in MiXCR, keeping a single row per CDR3 protein. This sample yields about 160,000 distinct CDR3 sequences, of which approximately 30% are seen a single time; 2.5% to 3.5% belongs to the top ten. The sample was blood, either unsorted or a sorted T cell fraction (not recorded which). The TCR was taken from a human donor who was either an allogeneic HSCT recipient or a stem cell or donor lymphocyte infusion donor (not recorded which). It is not recorded whose cells these are; they may come from a transplant donor.

The CDR3 DNA reads TGTGCCAGCAGTTTTCCTTCACAGACAGATACGCAGTATTTT. Residues: CASSFPSQTDTQYF. The V and J genes are TRBV27 and TRBJ2-3; D is unresolved. The V gene lost 3 bases and the J gene lost 3 bases, with 10 bases spanning the gap. The CDR3 covers 14 residues. In germline, CDR1 is MNHEY, CDR2 SMNVEV (reference sequence).